Below are 21 T cell receptor beta chains sequenced from a single sample in a study of shared clonotypes between healthy human individuals (TCRdb year 2020). The library was prepared using the immunoSEQ multiplex PCR assay. In its TCRdb copy, this immuneACCESS table keeps in-frame sequences only and misses some clones. Where compared with another copy, unresolved V genes explain less than half of these, and the others have no known cause. The sample includes about 1,800,000 clones, with over 85% observed a single time. 1% to 1.5% of the sample is held by the ten biggest clonotypes. CD8 naive samples were CD45RO-negative cells positively selected for CCR7, giving a CD45RA+CCR7+ population that excluded TemRA cells. The specimen sequenced was naive CD8+ T cells sorted from blood. In light of the paper, this sample's cell subset or site label describes: CD45RA+CCR7+. Receptor source: a man aged 18-30 years in good health.

V gene TRBV19 combines with J gene TRBJ1-5, with a possible D match to TRBD1 (6 bases). The CDR3 runs to 17 residues. Germline loops: CDR1 LNHDA, CDR2 SQIVND (reference sequence). The germline V and J ends were trimmed by 0 bases and 4 bases, with 16 bases remaining between them. The CDR3 loop is CASSIEAIQGGNQPQHF. The CDR3 coding sequence is TGTGCCAGTAGTATAGAGGCCATACAGGGTGGTAATCAGCCCCAGCATTTT.

The rearrangement joins TRBV27 to TRBJ2-3; 12 nucleotides agree with TRBD1. The CDR3 consists of 16 residues. CDR1 is MNHEY, CDR2 SMNVEV, per germline (reference sequence). After removal of 7 bases from V and 4 bases from J, the junction contained 9 bases not matched to a gene. The CDR3 loop reads CASTTRGDRGPDTQYF. In DNA, the CDR3 is TGTGCCAGCACCACCCGAGGGGACAGGGGGCCAGATACGCAGTATTTT.

This rearrangement joins TRBV7-6 to TRBJ1-1, with 7 nucleotides matching TRBD1. With 1 base clipped from V and 10 bases from J, the junction kept 6 bases outside the gene matches. Germline values: CDR1 SGHVS, CDR2 FNYEAQ. The CDR3 length is 13 residues. The CDR3 protein is CASSLEGAVLAFF. The CDR3 region has the DNA TGTGCCAGCAGCTTAGAGGGGGCGGTTTTAGCTTTCTTT.

This clone was detected only once. The same CDR3 is also encoded by other DNA sequences in this sample. The J gene is TRBJ2-7, the V gene TRBV10-3, with 7 bases identical to TRBD2. V trimming: 3 bases; J trimming: 3 bases; junction bases outside the gene matches: 5. Germline lookup yields CDR1 ENHRY and CDR2 SYGVKD. This CDR3 region has 14 residues. In DNA, the CDR3 is TGTGCCATCAGTGACGAGGGAGGGGACTACGAGCAGTACTTC. Translation gives CAISDEGGDYEQYF.

This clone turned up a few times. The sample holds other DNA sequences that translate to the same CDR3. The V and J genes are TRBV27 and TRBJ2-1, with TRBD1 identical over 9 bases. Germline V gives CDR1 MNHEY, CDR2 SMNVEV (reference sequence). The CDR3 has 14 amino acids. V dropped 6 bases and J dropped 7; count of bases not matched to a gene: 7. CDR3 amino acids: CASSSGTGHNEQFF. The DNA of the CDR3 is TGTGCCAGCAGCTCCGGGACAGGGCATAATGAGCAGTTCTTC.

Comments on this clone: This same CDR3 is encoded by further DNA sequences in the sample. CDR3 in amino acids: CASSVGPYNEQFF. CDR3 bases: TGTGCCAGCAGCGTGGGTCCCTACAATGAGCAGTTCTTC. This rearrangement joins TRBV9 to TRBJ2-1; no reliable D call. V lost 2 bases and J lost 2, with 5 bases in between. Germline loops: CDR1 SGDLS, CDR2 YYNGEE. CDR3 length: 13 amino acids.

The genes are TRBV11-2 and TRBJ2-5; D gene unclear. Germline CDR1 reads SGHAT; CDR2 reads FQNNGV. Trimming took off 1 base at V and 5 bases at J, with 8 bases between the two ends. This CDR3 has 13 residues. CDR3 protein: CASSLGRGETQYF. CDR3 DNA sequence: TGTGCCAGCAGCTTAGGTCGTGGGGAGACCCAGTACTTC.

This chain connects TRBV2 to TRBJ2-2, with D perhaps matching TRBD1 (5 bases). The CDR3 consists of 15 residues. The V and J ends lost 2 bases and 4 bases respectively, with 11 bases between them. Germline CDR1 reads SNHLY; CDR2 reads FYNNEI. The CDR3 protein is CASSESGSGTGELFF. CDR3 nucleotide sequence: TGTGCCAGCAGTGAATCAGGGTCGGGCACCGGGGAGCTGTTTTTT.

V and J are TRBV11-2 and TRBJ2-7, with 9 bases aligning to TRBD2. Germline CDR1 reads SGHAT; CDR2 reads FQNNGV. Trimming removed 0 bases from V and 4 bases from J; junction bases left unmatched: 13. This CDR3 contains 18 residues. The DNA for the CDR3 is TGTGCCAGCAGCTTAGAACCGGGACTAGCAAATGAATTGTACGAGCAGTACTTC. Amino acids: CASSLEPGLANELYEQYF.

Regarding this clone: This CDR3 is also generated by other DNA sequences in the sample. V usage is TRBV5-1 and J usage is TRBJ1-5, with D unresolved. The length of the CDR3 is 13 residues. The V end lost 0 bases, the J end lost 3 bases, and 4 bases lay between the germline ends. Germline values: CDR1 SGHRS, CDR2 YFSETQ. CDR3 sequence: CASSLGPNQPQHF. In DNA form, the CDR3 reads TGCGCCAGCAGCTTGGGACCCAATCAGCCCCAGCATTTT. Variable domain in full (rest from reference TRBV5-1 and TRBJ1-5): KAGVTQTPRYLIKTRGQQVTLSCSPISGHRSVSWYQQTPGQGLQFLFEYFSETQRNKGNFPGRFSGRQFSNSRSEMNVSTLELGDSALYLCASSLGPNQPQHFGDGTRLSIL.

The chain is built from TRBV25-1 and TRBJ2-3; D unclear. The CDR3 loop spans 13 amino acids. Germline CDR1 is MGHDK and CDR2 is SYGVNS. V was clipped by 4 bases and J by 6 bases, with 11 bases between them. In DNA form, the CDR3 reads TGTGCCAGCAGTGCGACAATCTCGGATACGCAGTATTTT. It encodes CASSATISDTQYF.

As for this clone: Other DNA sequences within the sample encode an identical CDR3. The J gene is TRBJ2-7, the V gene TRBV2, with TRBD2 as a possible D gene (6 bases). The V end lost 6 bases, the J end lost 5 bases, and 11 bases lay between the germline ends. CDR1 and CDR2 (germline): SNHLY, FYNNEI. The CDR3 spans 12 residues. The CDR3 region has the DNA TGTGCCAGCAGCCTGACGGGGGACGAGCAGTACTTC. It is translated as CASSLTGDEQYF.

Note on this clone: Distinct nucleotide sequences in the sample also encode this CDR3. The chain employs TRBV6-5 and TRBJ1-2; tentatively, D is TRBD1 (5 bases). CDR1 is MNHEY and CDR2 is SVGAGI in the germline V gene. V lost 0 bases, J lost 4 bases, and 9 bases lay in between. This CDR3 has 14 residues. In DNA, the CDR3 is TGTGCCAGCAGTTACTCGGAGGGACTCTATGGCTACACCTTC. It translates to CASSYSEGLYGYTF.

The chain has TRBV9 and TRBJ2-1; 11 bases line up with TRBD2. The trim removed 4 bases at V and 3 bases at J, leaving 15 bases unmatched. Germline V lookup: CDR1 SGDLS, CDR2 YYNGEE. This CDR3 is built from 19 residues. The CDR3 coding sequence is TGTGCCAGCAGCACCAAGGGTCTAGCGGGAGGACCTAACTACAATGAGCAGTTCTTC. Protein: CASSTKGLAGGPNYNEQFF. Filled out from reference TRBV9 and TRBJ2-1, the complete variable domain reads DSGVTQTPKHLITATGQRVTLRCSPRSGDLSVYWYQQSLDQGLQFLIQYYNGEERAKGNILERFSAQQFPDLHSELNLSSLELGDSALYFCASSTKGLAGGPNYNEQFFGPGTRLTVL.

The sample holds one count of this clone. This sequence joins TRBV28 and TRBJ1-6; 9 bases are a match to TRBD1. Germline-derived CDR1 and CDR2 are MDHEN and SYDVKM. The CDR3 is made up of 13 amino acids. Unmatched junction bases numbered 3, after V lost 6 bases and J lost 9 bases. The DNA for the CDR3 is TGTGCCAGCAGCGGGACAGGGCGTTCACCCCTCCACTTT. Its protein is CASSGTGRSPLHF. Supplemented by reference TRBV28 and TRBJ1-6, the full variable domain reads DVKVTQSSRYLVKRTGEKVFLECVQDMDHENMFWYRQDPGLGLRLIYFSYDVKMKEKGDIPEGYSVSREKKERFSLILESASTNQTSMYLCASSGTGRSPLHFGNGTRLTVT.

The J gene is TRBJ2-7, the V gene TRBV4-1, with D possibly matching TRBD2 (6 bases). The CDR3 loop spans 16 amino acids. V was pared by 0 bases and J by 3 bases, with 15 bases between. Germline-derived CDR1 and CDR2 are MGHRA and YSYEKL. CDR3 loop: CASSQDSGGWSYEQYF. In DNA, the CDR3 is TGCGCCAGCAGCCAAGATAGCGGAGGGTGGAGCTACGAGCAGTACTTC.

The chain employs TRBV7-5 and TRBJ2-7; the table gives TRBD2 as D, unverified against the DNA. TRBV7-5 is described as a pseudogene. CDR3 length: 14 amino acids. The CDR3 sequence: CARSDGSEAYEQYF. CDR3 DNA: TGTGCCAGAAGCGACGGAAGCGAGGCGTACGAGCAGTACTTC.

V usage is TRBV5-1 and J usage is TRBJ1-1; the match to TRBD1 covers 8 bases. The length of the CDR3 is 14 residues. The V gene end was trimmed by 4 bases and the J gene end by 4 bases; junction bases not matched to a gene: 6. CDR1 and CDR2 from the germline V gene are SGHRS and YFSETQ. For the CDR3, the DNA is TGCGCCAGCAGCCCGGACAGGGTTGGCACTGAAGCTTTCTTT. It yields the protein CASSPDRVGTEAFF.

The chain carries TRBV9 and TRBJ2-5; D is ambiguous. Per the germline V gene, CDR1 is SGDLS and CDR2 is YYNGEE. There are 14 residues in the CDR3. Between the trimmed V and J ends, which lost 2 bases and 2 bases, there was a span of 10 bases. The CDR3 DNA sequence: TGTGCCAGCAGCGTCGGCTACCAACAAGAGACCCAGTACTTC. Translation: CASSVGYQQETQYF.

In DNA, the CDR3 is TGTGCCAGCAGCGACGGCTACCTCTTATACGAGCAGTACTTC. Translation: CASSDGYLLYEQYF. The rearrangement joins TRBV6-5 to TRBJ2-7; D is uncertain. Germline CDR1 MNHEY, CDR2 SVGAGI. CDR3 length: 14 amino acids. The ends were cut back, 6 bases at V and 4 bases at J, with 16 bases in the middle.

The rearrangement joins TRBV29-1 to TRBJ2-7, with a possible D match to TRBD1 (6 bases). This CDR3 spans 13 amino acids. The germline CDR1 and CDR2 sequences are SQVTM and ANQGSEA. V was cut by 8 bases and J by 3 bases, with 17 bases left in between. In nucleotides, the CDR3 is TGCAGCATACAGGGTACTCAACACTACGAGCAGTACTTC. Protein sequence: CSIQGTQHYEQYF.